This T cell receptor (beta chain) originates from a study of T cell changes during pregnancy in multiple sclerosis. Trimming took off 5 bases at V and 3 bases at J, with 12 bases between the two ends. The CDR3 sequence is 14 residues long. Clones were read by immunoSEQ multiplex PCR, and TCRdb kept only the in-frame ones, dropping some. The sample lists about 85,000 clones, approximately 91% occurring once. The rearrangement joins TRBV5-3 to TRBJ1-5; no firm D call. TRBV5-3 is annotated as an ORF whose role is uncertain. The TCR originated in a female donor with multiple sclerosis, enrolled in a pregnancy study. The input for sequencing was peripheral blood, taken in the first trimester of pregnancy. The CDR3 region is CARRQPQINQPQHF. DNA for the CDR3: TGTGCCAGAAGACAACCTCAGATCAATCAGCCCCAGCATTTT.